This T cell receptor beta chain is from a study of T cell changes during pregnancy in multiple sclerosis. The V end was cut by 0 bases, the J end by 6 bases, with 18 bases between. The germline V gene encodes CDR1 LGHNA and CDR2 YNFKEQ. CDR3 size: 16 residues. The table came from immunoSEQ multiplex PCR; TCRdb's copy has only in-frame clones and leaves some out. The sample includes around 41,000 clones, about nine tenths of them seen just once. The V call is TRBV4-2, the J call TRBJ2-7, with a possible D match to TRBD2 (6 bases). This clonotype was obtained from a female donor with multiple sclerosis, enrolled in a pregnancy study. Material for sequencing was PBMCs (not recorded whether the cells were cultured). Here the CDR3 DNA reads TGTGCCAGCAGCCAAGATAGTGGCGCGGGACCGGGCGAGCAGTACTTC. This translates into CASSQDSGAGPGEQYF.